Listed below are T cell receptor beta chains from one sample, sequenced in a study of T-cell reconstitution after alpha-beta-depleted transplantation in children. TCRdb fed the PCR reads into MiXCR, producing one record per CDR3 protein. The repertoire consists of over 70,000 distinct CDR3 sequences, with about 8% occurring once and the leading ten covering 6.9%. The starting material was PBMCs from the stem cell graft donor, obtained from the stem cell graft. The receptors were gathered from a human donor who donated a stem cell graft to a child with congenital amegakaryocytic thrombocytopenia. Both conserved end residues are part of each CDR3. Each record gives: CDR3 protein, CDR3 DNA, D gene, clone size, V gene, J gene. D genes are given only for firm matches. Clone sizes are given selectively: once, few, many, or a class where the clone is expanded.

CASSLVSAGGTDTQYF,TGTGCCAGCAGCTTAGTTAGCGCTGGCGGCACAGATACGCAGTATTTT,-,many,TRBV7-2,TRBJ2-3
CASSPGSAGELFF,TGTGCCAGCTCACCGGGATCGGCCGGGGAGCTGTTTTTT,-,many,TRBV18,TRBJ2-2
CASSQRANSNQPQHF,TGTGCCAGCAGTCAAAGGGCTAATAGCAATCAGCCCCAGCATTTT,-,-,TRBV6-5,TRBJ1-5
CASSPEASYNSPLHF,TGTGCCAGCAGCCCAGAGGCCTCCTATAATTCACCCCTCCACTTT,-,many,TRBV4-2,TRBJ1-6
CASSERRNSYEQYF,TGTGCCAGCAGTGAACGGCGGAACTCCTACGAGCAGTACTTC,-,few,TRBV6-1,TRBJ2-7
CASSEHGPNYGYTF,TGTGCCAGCAGTGAACATGGGCCTAACTATGGCTACACCTTC,-,many,TRBV2,TRBJ1-2
CASSSNMGQETQYF,TGTGCCAGCAGTTCCAATATGGGCCAAGAGACCCAGTACTTC,-,many,TRBV28,TRBJ2-5
CASSLDLWREAFF,TGTGCCAGCAGCTTAGATCTCTGGCGGGAAGCTTTCTTT,-,few,TRBV7-7,TRBJ1-1
CASSPVAGTAYTGELFF,TGTGCCAGCAGCCCCGTAGCCGGGACGGCTTACACCGGGGAGCTGTTTTTT,-,many,TRBV11-2,TRBJ2-2
CASSDVTGGETDTQYF,TGTGCCAGCAGCGACGTGACGGGCGGGGAGACAGATACGCAGTATTTT,-,-,TRBV6-1,TRBJ2-3
CASSPERTGELFF,TGTGCCAGCTCACCGGAGAGGACCGGGGAGCTGTTTTTT,-,many,TRBV18,TRBJ2-2
CASTTGTGVWNEQFF,TGTGCCAGCACCACCGGGACAGGGGTATGGAATGAGCAGTTCTTC,TRBD1,many,TRBV28,TRBJ2-1
CASSLMSGRDEQFF,TGTGCCAGCAGCTTAATGAGCGGGAGAGATGAGCAGTTCTTC,TRBD2,-,TRBV7-2,TRBJ2-1
CASSLGVVATDTQYF,TGTGCCAGCAGCTTGGGAGTTGTGGCAACAGATACGCAGTATTTT,-,many,TRBV5-5,TRBJ2-3
CASSQYRGYEQYF,TGCGCCAGCAGCCAGTATAGGGGGTACGAGCAGTACTTC,-,many,TRBV4-1,TRBJ2-7
CASSPLHRDSNEQFF,TGCGCCAGCAGCCCGCTACACAGGGATAGTAATGAGCAGTTCTTC,-,many,TRBV5-1,TRBJ2-1
CASSPRIRTENYEQYF,TGTGCCAGCAGCCCCCGGATCCGGACGGAAAATTACGAGCAGTACTTC,-,many,TRBV7-2,TRBJ2-7
CATSRGRGSPLHF,TGTGCCACCAGCAGAGGGAGAGGGTCACCCCTCCACTTT,-,many,TRBV15,TRBJ1-6
CASSQGSGTHYEQYF,TGCGCCAGCAGCCAAGGTAGCGGGACTCACTACGAGCAGTACTTC,TRBD2,-,TRBV4-1,TRBJ2-7
CASSHGDRGRINYGYTF,TGTGCCAGCAGTCACGGGGACAGGGGGCGAATTAACTATGGCTACACCTTC,TRBD1,-,TRBV7-2,TRBJ1-2
CASSAGTWMYQETQYF,TGCGCCAGCAGCGCCGGGACTTGGATGTACCAAGAGACCCAGTACTTC,-,-,TRBV5-1,TRBJ2-5
CAISDLGGDYEQYF,TGTGCCATCAGTGACCTCGGCGGGGATTACGAGCAGTACTTC,-,many,TRBV10-3,TRBJ2-7
CASSSRDPTDTQYF,TGTGCCAGCAGCTCCCGGGACCCCACAGATACGCAGTATTTT,-,many,TRBV7-8,TRBJ2-3
CASSQPGTGSSYEQYF,TGTGCCAGCAGCCAACCCGGGACAGGAAGCTCCTACGAGCAGTACTTC,TRBD1,many,TRBV6-6,TRBJ2-7
CSASPSRDSSYNEQFF,TGCAGTGCGAGCCCCTCCCGGGATAGCTCCTACAATGAGCAGTTCTTC,-,many,TRBV20-1,TRBJ2-1
CASTSALQETQYF,TGTGCCAGCACCTCGGCGCTCCAAGAGACCCAGTACTTC,-,many,TRBV12-3/TRBV12-4,TRBJ2-5
CASSPGVGAGNEKLFF,TGCGCCAGCAGCCCGGGGGTGGGGGCCGGTAATGAAAAACTGTTTTTT,-,many,TRBV5-1,TRBJ1-4
CASTGGAFSYEQFF,TGTGCCAGTACAGGGGGCGCCTTTTCTTATGAGCAGTTCTTC,TRBD1,-,TRBV12-3/TRBV12-4,TRBJ2-1
CASRTRGQSNSPLHF,TGTGCCAGCAGGACGAGGGGGCAGAGTAATTCACCCCTCCACTTT,TRBD1,many,TRBV12-3/TRBV12-4,TRBJ1-6
CASRPYGSRGLAGTQYF,TGTGCCAGCAGACCTTATGGGTCGAGAGGGCTAGCGGGGACGCAGTATTTT,TRBD2,many,TRBV28,TRBJ2-3
CSASPRQGDTEAFF,TGCAGTGCTAGCCCCCGGCAGGGGGACACTGAAGCTTTCTTT,TRBD1,many,TRBV20-1,TRBJ1-1
CASSQEGRTDSETQYF,TGTGCCAGCAGCCAAGAAGGACGGACTGATTCAGAGACCCAGTACTTC,-,many,TRBV4-2,TRBJ2-5
CASSRAVRETQYF,TGTGCCAGCAGCAGGGCGGTCCGGGAGACCCAGTACTTC,-,many,TRBV6-5,TRBJ2-5
CASRSGPVAKNIQYF,TGTGCCAGCAGATCTGGGCCCGTAGCCAAAAACATTCAGTACTTC,-,many,TRBV27,TRBJ2-4
CASTLTGTDTQYF,TGTGCCAGCACCCTGACGGGCACAGATACGCAGTATTTT,-,many,TRBV12-3/TRBV12-4,TRBJ2-3
CASSPISGTGEAFF,TGTGCCAGCAGTCCCATCTCGGGGACAGGAGAAGCTTTCTTT,TRBD1,many,TRBV12-3/TRBV12-4,TRBJ1-1
CSAFRGGDTEAFF,TGCAGTGCTTTCAGGGGGGGGGACACTGAAGCTTTCTTT,TRBD1,many,TRBV20-1,TRBJ1-1
CSARRGTYETQYF,TGCAGTGCTAGACGAGGGACCTATGAGACCCAGTACTTC,-,many,TRBV20-1,TRBJ2-5
CASSFSSNEKLFF,TGTGCCAGCAGCTTTTCTTCTAATGAAAAACTGTTTTTT,-,many,TRBV5-6,TRBJ1-4
CSARDHSSSYNSPLHF,TGCAGTGCTAGAGATCACTCGAGCTCCTATAATTCACCCCTCCACTTT,-,many,TRBV20-1,TRBJ1-6
CSAPRTANYGYTF,TGCAGTGCTCCCCGGACAGCCAACTATGGCTACACCTTC,-,many,TRBV20-1,TRBJ1-2
CASSPDRVYSYTF,TGCGCCAGCAGCCCGGACAGGGTTTATAGCTACACCTTC,TRBD1,many,TRBV5-1,TRBJ1-2
CSARPDRAGNQPQHF,TGCAGTGCTAGACCGGACAGGGCGGGTAACCAGCCCCAGCATTTT,TRBD1,many,TRBV20-1,TRBJ1-5
CASRLQGFGGYTF,TGTGCCAGCAGGCTACAGGGTTTCGGGGGCTACACCTTC,-,many,TRBV6-2/TRBV6-3,TRBJ1-2
CASSLEPGEIEQYF,TGCGCCAGCAGCTTGGAGCCCGGGGAGATCGAGCAGTACTTC,-,few,TRBV5-1,TRBJ2-7
CASSLGATNTGELFF,TGCGCCAGCAGCTTGGGGGCCACGAACACCGGGGAGCTGTTTTTT,-,many,TRBV5-1,TRBJ2-2
CASSSDINQPQHF,TGTGCCAGCAGTTCGGACATCAATCAGCCCCAGCATTTT,-,many,TRBV28,TRBJ1-5
CASSLKDRGFEQFF,TGCGCCAGCAGCTTGAAGGACAGGGGGTTTGAGCAGTTCTTC,TRBD1,many,TRBV5-1,TRBJ2-1
CSARLTGTDTQYF,TGCAGTGCTAGACTAACCGGCACAGATACGCAGTATTTT,-,many,TRBV20-1,TRBJ2-3
CASSLEGTGVNEQFF,TGTGCCAGCAGCTTAGAGGGGACAGGGGTGAATGAGCAGTTCTTC,TRBD1,many,TRBV7-8,TRBJ2-1
CASGPGLLRSYEQYF,TGTGCCAGCGGTCCGGGACTCCTAAGATCCTACGAGCAGTACTTC,-,-,TRBV6-1,TRBJ2-7
CASSPTGRRHEQYF,TGTGCCAGCAGCCCGACAGGGCGCCGGCACGAGCAGTACTTC,TRBD1,many,TRBV7-9,TRBJ2-7
CSALETGTSFFEQYF,TGCAGTGCGCTCGAGACCGGGACTAGTTTTTTCGAGCAGTACTTC,TRBD2,many,TRBV20-1,TRBJ2-7
CASSLTVPLGETTQYF,TGCGCCAGCAGCTTAACAGTGCCACTGGGAGAGACGACCCAGTACTTC,-,many,TRBV4-3,TRBJ2-5
CASSLGTSRNSYEQYF,TGTGCCAGCAGCCTAGGGACTAGCCGTAACTCCTACGAGCAGTACTTC,TRBD2,-,TRBV7-6,TRBJ2-7
CASSLGTTSTDTQYF,TGTGCCAGCAGTTTGGGGACTACTAGCACAGATACGCAGTATTTT,TRBD2,many,TRBV27,TRBJ2-3
CASSSGTGNTEAFF,TGTGCCAGCAGCTCCGGGACCGGGAACACTGAAGCTTTCTTT,-,many,TRBV3-1,TRBJ1-1
CSVKPGTARQETQYF,TGCAGCGTTAAGCCCGGGACAGCACGACAAGAGACCCAGTACTTC,TRBD1,-,TRBV29-1,TRBJ2-5
CSAPSAGELFF,TGCAGTGCTCCTAGCGCCGGGGAGCTGTTTTTT,-,many,TRBV20-1,TRBJ2-2